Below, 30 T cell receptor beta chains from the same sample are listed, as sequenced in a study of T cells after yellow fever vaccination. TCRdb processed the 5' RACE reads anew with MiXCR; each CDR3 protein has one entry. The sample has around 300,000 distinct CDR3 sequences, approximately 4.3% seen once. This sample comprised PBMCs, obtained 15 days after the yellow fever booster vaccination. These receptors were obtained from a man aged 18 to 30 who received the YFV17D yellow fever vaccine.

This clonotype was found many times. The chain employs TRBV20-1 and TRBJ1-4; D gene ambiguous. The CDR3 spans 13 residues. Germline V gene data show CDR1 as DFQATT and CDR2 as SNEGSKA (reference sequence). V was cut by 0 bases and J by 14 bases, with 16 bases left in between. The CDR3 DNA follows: TGCAGTGCTAGAGATCTTTCCGTGATGAAGCTGTTTTTT. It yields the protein CSARDLSVMKLFF.

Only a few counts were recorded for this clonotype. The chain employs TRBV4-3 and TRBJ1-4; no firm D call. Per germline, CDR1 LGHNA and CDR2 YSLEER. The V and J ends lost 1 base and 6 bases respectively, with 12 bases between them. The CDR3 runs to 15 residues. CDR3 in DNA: TGCGCCAGCAGCCAAGGTGGAGGGCGCGATGAAAAACTGTTTTTT. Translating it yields CASSQGGGRDEKLFF.

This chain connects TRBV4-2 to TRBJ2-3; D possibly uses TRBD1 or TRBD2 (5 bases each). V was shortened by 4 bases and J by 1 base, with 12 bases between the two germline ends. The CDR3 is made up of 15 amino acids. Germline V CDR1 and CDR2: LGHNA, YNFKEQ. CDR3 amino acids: CASSPRGRGTDTQYF. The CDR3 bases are TGTGCCAGCAGCCCTCGGGGCCGGGGCACAGATACGCAGTATTTT.

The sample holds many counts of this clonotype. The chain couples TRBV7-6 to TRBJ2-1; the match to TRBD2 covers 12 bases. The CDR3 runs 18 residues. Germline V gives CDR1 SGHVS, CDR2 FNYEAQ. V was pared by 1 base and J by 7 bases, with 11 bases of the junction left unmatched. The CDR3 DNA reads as TGTGCCAGCAGCTTAGTACGGCTAGCGGGGGGGCCGGGAAATGAGCAGTTCTTC. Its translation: CASSLVRLAGGPGNEQFF.

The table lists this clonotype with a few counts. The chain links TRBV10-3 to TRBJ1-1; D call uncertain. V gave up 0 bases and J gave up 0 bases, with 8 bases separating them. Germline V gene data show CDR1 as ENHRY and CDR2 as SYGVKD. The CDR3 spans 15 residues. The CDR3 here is CAISESRVLNTEAFF. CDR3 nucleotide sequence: TGTGCCATCAGTGAGTCGAGGGTATTGAACACTGAAGCTTTCTTT.

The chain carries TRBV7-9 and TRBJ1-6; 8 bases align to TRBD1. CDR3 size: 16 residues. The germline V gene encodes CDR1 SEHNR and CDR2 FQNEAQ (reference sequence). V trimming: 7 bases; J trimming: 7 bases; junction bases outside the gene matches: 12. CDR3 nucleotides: TGTGCCAGCACCTCTCCCCGCGCAGGGGGCAATTCACCCCTCCACTTT. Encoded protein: CASTSPRAGGNSPLHF.

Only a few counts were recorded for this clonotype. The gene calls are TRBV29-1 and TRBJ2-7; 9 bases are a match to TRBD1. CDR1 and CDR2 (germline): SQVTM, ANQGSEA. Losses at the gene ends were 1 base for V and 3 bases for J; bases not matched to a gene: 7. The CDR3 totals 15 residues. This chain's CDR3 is CSVEGMGQGGYEQYF. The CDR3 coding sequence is TGCAGCGTTGAAGGTATGGGACAGGGAGGCTACGAGCAGTACTTC.

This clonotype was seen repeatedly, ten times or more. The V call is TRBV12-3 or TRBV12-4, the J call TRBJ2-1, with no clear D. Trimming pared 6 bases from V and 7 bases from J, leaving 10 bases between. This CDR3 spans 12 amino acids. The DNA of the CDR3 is TGTGCCAGCAGCCGCGGTCCGAATGAGCAGTTCTTC. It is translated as CASSRGPNEQFF.

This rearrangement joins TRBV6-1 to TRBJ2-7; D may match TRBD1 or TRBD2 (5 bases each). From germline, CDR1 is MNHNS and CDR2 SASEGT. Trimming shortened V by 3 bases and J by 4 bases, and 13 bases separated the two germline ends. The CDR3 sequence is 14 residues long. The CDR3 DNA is TGTGCCAGCAGTGACCGGGACGGTAGTTACGAGCAGTACGTC. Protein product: CASSDRDGSYEQYV.

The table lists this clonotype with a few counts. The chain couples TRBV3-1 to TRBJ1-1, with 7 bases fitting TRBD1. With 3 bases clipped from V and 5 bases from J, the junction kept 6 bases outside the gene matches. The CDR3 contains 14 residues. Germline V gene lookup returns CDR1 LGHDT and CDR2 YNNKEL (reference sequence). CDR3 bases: TGTGCCAGCAGCCACACAGGGGTGAGGACTGAAGCTTTCTTT. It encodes CASSHTGVRTEAFF. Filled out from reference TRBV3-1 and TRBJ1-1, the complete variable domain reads DTAVSQTPKYLVTQMGNDKSIKCEQNLGHDTMYWYKQDSKKFLKIMFSYNNKELIINETVPNRFSPKSPDKAHLNLHINSLELGDSAVYFCASSHTGVRTEAFFGQGTRLTVV.

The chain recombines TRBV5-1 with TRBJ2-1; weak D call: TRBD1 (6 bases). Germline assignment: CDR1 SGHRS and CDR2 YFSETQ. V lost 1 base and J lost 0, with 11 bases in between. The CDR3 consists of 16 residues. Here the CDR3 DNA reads TGCGCCAGCAGCTTGCGGACAGCCCTCTCCTACAATGAGCAGTTCTTC. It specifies CASSLRTALSYNEQFF.

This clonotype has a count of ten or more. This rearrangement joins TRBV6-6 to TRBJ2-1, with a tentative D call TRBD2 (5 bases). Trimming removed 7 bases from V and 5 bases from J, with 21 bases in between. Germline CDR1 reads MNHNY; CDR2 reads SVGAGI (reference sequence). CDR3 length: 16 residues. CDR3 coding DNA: TGTGCCAGCACCCCCCCCGAAGGACTTTTGAACAATGAGCAGTTCTTC. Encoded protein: CASTPPEGLLNNEQFF.

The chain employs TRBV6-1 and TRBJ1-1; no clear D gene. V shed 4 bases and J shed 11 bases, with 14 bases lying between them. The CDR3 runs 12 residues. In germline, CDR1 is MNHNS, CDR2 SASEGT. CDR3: CASSGSGIGAFF. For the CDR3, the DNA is TGTGCCAGCAGTGGTTCGGGGATCGGGGCTTTCTTT.

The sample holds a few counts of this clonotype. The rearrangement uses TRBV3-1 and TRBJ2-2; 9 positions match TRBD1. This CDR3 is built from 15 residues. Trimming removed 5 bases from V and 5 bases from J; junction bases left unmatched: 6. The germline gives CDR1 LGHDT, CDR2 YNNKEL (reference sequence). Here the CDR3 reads CASSGRDRDTGELFF. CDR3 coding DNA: TGTGCCAGCAGCGGCCGGGACAGGGATACCGGGGAGCTGTTTTTT.

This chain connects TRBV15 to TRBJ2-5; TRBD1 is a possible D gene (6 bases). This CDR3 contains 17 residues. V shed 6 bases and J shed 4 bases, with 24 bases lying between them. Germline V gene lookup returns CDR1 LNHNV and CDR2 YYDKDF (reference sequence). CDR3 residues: CATSNFMDSPGGETQYF. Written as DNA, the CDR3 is TGTGCCACCAGTAATTTCATGGACAGCCCTGGCGGAGAGACCCAGTACTTC.

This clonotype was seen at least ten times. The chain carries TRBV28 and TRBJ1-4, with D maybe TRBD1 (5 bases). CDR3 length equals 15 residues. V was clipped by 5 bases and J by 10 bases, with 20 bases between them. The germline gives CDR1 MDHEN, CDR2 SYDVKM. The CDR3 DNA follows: TGTGCCAGCAGTCCGCCCGACGGGGCCCCAGGAAAACTGTTTTTT. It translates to CASSPPDGAPGKLFF.

CDR3 loop: CASSLGWTGAVREQFF. The DNA for the CDR3 is TGTGCCAGCAGCCTGGGCTGGACGGGGGCGGTACGAGAGCAGTTCTTC. V gene TRBV12-3 or TRBV12-4 combines with J gene TRBJ2-1; D tentatively reads TRBD1 or TRBD2 (6 bases each). Deletions cut 6 bases from V and 10 bases from J, with 25 bases between. This CDR3 comprises 16 residues.

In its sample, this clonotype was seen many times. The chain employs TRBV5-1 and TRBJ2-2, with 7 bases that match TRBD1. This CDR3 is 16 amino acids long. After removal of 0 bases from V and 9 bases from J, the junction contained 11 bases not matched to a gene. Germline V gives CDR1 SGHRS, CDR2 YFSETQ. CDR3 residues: CASSLDRGAALRELFF. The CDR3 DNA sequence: TGCGCCAGCAGCTTGGACAGGGGTGCTGCACTACGGGAGCTGTTTTTT.

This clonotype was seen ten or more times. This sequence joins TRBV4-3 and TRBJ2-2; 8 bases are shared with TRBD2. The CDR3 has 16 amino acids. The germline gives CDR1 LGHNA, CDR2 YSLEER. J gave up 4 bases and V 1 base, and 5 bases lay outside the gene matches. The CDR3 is CASSQGSTSGTGELFF. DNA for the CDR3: TGCGCCAGCAGCCAAGGATCAACTAGCGGCACCGGGGAGCTGTTTTTT.

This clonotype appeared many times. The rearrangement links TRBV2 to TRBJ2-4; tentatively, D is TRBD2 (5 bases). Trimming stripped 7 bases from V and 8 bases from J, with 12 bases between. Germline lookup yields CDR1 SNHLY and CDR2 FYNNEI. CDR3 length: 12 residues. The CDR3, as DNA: TGTGCCAGCACGGTTAGCGTTCACATTCAGTACTTC. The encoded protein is CASTVSVHIQYF.

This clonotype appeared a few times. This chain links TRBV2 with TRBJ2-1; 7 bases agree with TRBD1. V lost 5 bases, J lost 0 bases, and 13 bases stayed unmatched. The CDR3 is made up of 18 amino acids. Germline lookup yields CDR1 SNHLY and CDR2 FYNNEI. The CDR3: CASSTRPDRPSSYNEQFF. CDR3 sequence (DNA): TGTGCCAGCAGTACCCGCCCGGACAGGCCGAGCTCCTACAATGAGCAGTTCTTC.

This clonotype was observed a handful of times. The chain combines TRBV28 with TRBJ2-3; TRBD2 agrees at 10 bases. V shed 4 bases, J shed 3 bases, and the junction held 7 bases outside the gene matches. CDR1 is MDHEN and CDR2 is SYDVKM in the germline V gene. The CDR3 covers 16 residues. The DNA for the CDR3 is TGTGCCAGCAGTTCAAGCGGGGGGGCCGGAACAGATACGCAGTATTTT. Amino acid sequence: CASSSSGGAGTDTQYF.

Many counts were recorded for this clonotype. CDR3 in amino acids: CASSEGIITEAFF. CDR3 sequence (DNA): TGTGCCAGCAGCGAAGGGATAATCACTGAAGCTTTCTTT. V gene TRBV7-3 combines with J gene TRBJ1-1; D not certain. The V gene's germline CDR1 is SGHTA and CDR2 FQGTGA. The length of the CDR3 is 13 residues. Trimming took off 5 bases at V and 4 bases at J, with 11 bases between the two ends.

The CDR3 loop reads CASTGRMNTEAFF. The DNA for the CDR3 is TGTGCCAGCACAGGACGGATGAACACTGAAGCTTTCTTT. This chain uses TRBV12-3 or TRBV12-4 with TRBJ1-1; D gene uncertain. Trimming cost V 7 bases and J 0 bases, with 9 bases left between them. This CDR3 is 13 amino acids long.

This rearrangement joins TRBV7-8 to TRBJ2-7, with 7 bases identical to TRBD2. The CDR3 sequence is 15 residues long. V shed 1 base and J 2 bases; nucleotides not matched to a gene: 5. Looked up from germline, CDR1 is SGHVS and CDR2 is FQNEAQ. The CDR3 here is CASSLGWLAAYEQYF. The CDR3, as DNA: TGTGCCAGCAGCTTAGGTTGGCTAGCGGCCTACGAGCAGTACTTC.

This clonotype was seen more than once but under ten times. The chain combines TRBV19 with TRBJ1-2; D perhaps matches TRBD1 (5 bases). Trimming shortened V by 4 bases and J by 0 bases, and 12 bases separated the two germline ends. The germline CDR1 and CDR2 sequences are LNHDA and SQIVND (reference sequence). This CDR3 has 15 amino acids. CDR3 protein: CASSTVTEPNYGYTF. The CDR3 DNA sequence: TGTGCCAGTAGTACGGTGACAGAACCTAACTATGGCTACACCTTC. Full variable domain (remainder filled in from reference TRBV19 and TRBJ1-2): DGGITQSPKYLFRKEGQNVTLSCEQNLNHDAMYWYRQDPGQGLRLIYYSQIVNDFQKGDIAEGYSVSREKKESFPLTVTSAQKNPTAFYLCASSTVTEPNYGYTFGSGTRLTVV.

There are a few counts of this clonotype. The CDR3 region has the DNA TGCGCCAGCAGCCAAGAGTCTTGGAATGAGCAGTTCTTC. This gives the protein CASSQESWNEQFF. The chain joins TRBV4-1 to TRBJ2-1; D unclear. Germline loops: CDR1 MGHRA, CDR2 YSYEKL. CDR3 length: 13 residues. Trimming removed 0 bases at V and 7 bases at J, with 7 bases between.

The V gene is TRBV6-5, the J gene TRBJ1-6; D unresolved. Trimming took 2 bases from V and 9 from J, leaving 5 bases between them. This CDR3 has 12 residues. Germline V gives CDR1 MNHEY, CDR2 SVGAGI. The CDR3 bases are TGTGCCAGCAGTTACGGGCGTTCACCCCTCCACTTT. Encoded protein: CASSYGRSPLHF.

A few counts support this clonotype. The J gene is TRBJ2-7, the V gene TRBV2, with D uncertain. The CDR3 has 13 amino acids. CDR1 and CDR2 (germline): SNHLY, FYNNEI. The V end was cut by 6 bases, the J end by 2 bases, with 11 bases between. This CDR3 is CASRGQSPYEQYF. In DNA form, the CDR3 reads TGTGCCAGCAGAGGCCAATCCCCCTACGAGCAGTACTTC.

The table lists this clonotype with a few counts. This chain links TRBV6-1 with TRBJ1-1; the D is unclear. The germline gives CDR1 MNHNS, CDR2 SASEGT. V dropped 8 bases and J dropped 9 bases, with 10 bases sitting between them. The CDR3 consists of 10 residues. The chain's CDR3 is CASLEKKAFF. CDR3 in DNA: TGTGCCAGCTTGGAGAAAAAAGCTTTCTTT.